What follows are 26 T cell receptor beta chains derived from one specimen sequenced in a study of cytomegalovirus exposure and HLA in healthy donors. Amplification used 60 Vbeta primers and 13 Jbeta primers. Sequenced by immunoSEQ multiplex PCR; TCRdb stores in-frame clones only, minus some. The sample contains 200,000 to 250,000 clones, approximately 82% of which appear only once. The sequencing sample was made of PBMCs. Receptor source: a woman between 40 and 50 years old in good health and CMV-seronegative.

This chain's CDR3 is CASKGAHTGFTEAFF. CDR3 DNA: TGTGCCAGCAAGGGCGCACACACAGGGTTCACTGAAGCTTTCTTT. This chain links TRBV6-5 with TRBJ1-1; TRBD1 is a possible D gene (6 bases). Trimming pared 7 bases from V and 4 bases from J, leaving 19 bases between. The CDR3 is 15 residues long. Germline values: CDR1 MNHEY, CDR2 SVGAGI.

The gene calls are TRBV6-6 and TRBJ2-7, with a tentative D call TRBD2 (7 bases). V was pared by 10 bases and J by 2 bases, with 18 bases between. The CDR3 has 14 residues. The germline gives CDR1 MNHNY, CDR2 SVGAGI (reference sequence). As DNA, the CDR3 is TGTGCCACCACCCTAGGGGGGGGCGCCTACGAGCAGTACTTC. It codes for CATTLGGGAYEQYF.

The V and J genes are TRBV21-1 and TRBJ2-7; the table's D gene call, TRBD1, was not cross checked with the DNA. TRBV21-1 is described as a pseudogene. This CDR3 has 13 residues. CDR3 amino acids: CASRVRASREQYF. The DNA of the CDR3 is TGTGCCAGCAGAGTCAGGGCTTCACGCGAGCAGTACTTC.

In DNA form, the CDR3 reads TGTGCCAGCAGTTCCCCCGGGACAGGGGTGAACACTGAAGCTTTCTTT. Translation gives CASSSPGTGVNTEAFF. The chain combines TRBV28 with TRBJ1-1; 10 bases line up with TRBD1. Looked up from germline, CDR1 is MDHEN and CDR2 is SYDVKM. Unmatched junction bases numbered 5, after V lost 4 bases and J lost 0 bases. This CDR3 region has 16 residues.

The gene calls are TRBV19 and TRBJ2-1, with 8 bases fitting TRBD1. This CDR3 is 14 amino acids long. The germline V gene has CDR1 LNHDA and CDR2 SQIVND (reference sequence). V dropped 1 base and J dropped 8; count of bases not matched to a gene: 4. The CDR3 sequence is CASSIGPGGDEQFF. Here the CDR3 DNA reads TGTGCCAGTAGTATAGGTCCAGGGGGCGATGAGCAGTTCTTC.

The gene calls are TRBV27 and TRBJ1-5, with 9 bases matching TRBD1. Germline CDR1 and CDR2: MNHEY and SMNVEV (reference sequence). The ends lost 6 bases at V and 7 bases at J; junction bases unmatched: 7. The CDR3 totals 14 residues. In nucleotides, the CDR3 is TGTGCCAGCAGAACAAGGGACAGGGACCAGCCCCAGCATTTT. Its protein is CASRTRDRDQPQHF.

The genes are TRBV2 and TRBJ1-5, with D possibly being TRBD1 (5 bases). The CDR3 runs 15 residues. The germline gives CDR1 SNHLY, CDR2 FYNNEI. V was shortened by 6 bases and J by 4 bases, with 16 bases between the two germline ends. DNA for the CDR3: TGTGCCAGCAGCCCCGGCAGGGTTGAAAATCAGCCCCAGCATTTT. It specifies CASSPGRVENQPQHF.

The chain recombines TRBV9 with TRBJ1-1; 10 bases align to TRBD1. This CDR3 region has 17 residues. The trim removed 5 bases at V and 4 bases at J, leaving 14 bases unmatched. Germline V lookup: CDR1 SGDLS, CDR2 YYNGEE. This CDR3 reads CASSARDRGDGTTEAFF. CDR3 sequence (DNA): TGTGCCAGCAGTGCCCGGGACAGGGGAGATGGGACCACTGAAGCTTTCTTT.

This chain uses TRBV4-2 with TRBJ1-1; D unclear. Germline assignment: CDR1 LGHNA and CDR2 YNFKEQ. Trimming stripped 1 base from V and 0 bases from J, with 9 bases between. The CDR3 consists of 15 residues. The CDR3 DNA follows: TGTGCCAGCAGCCAAGGGAACAGCTTGAACACTGAAGCTTTCTTT. Amino acid sequence: CASSQGNSLNTEAFF.

V and J are TRBV9 and TRBJ2-5, with 8 bases fitting TRBD2. The germline V gene has CDR1 SGDLS and CDR2 YYNGEE. The CDR3 length is 15 residues. V shed 2 bases and J 5 bases; nucleotides not matched to a gene: 8. The DNA for the CDR3 is TGTGCCAGCAGCGTTTCCGGGGGGGCCTTCGAGACCCAGTACTTC. Protein product: CASSVSGGAFETQYF.

V and J are TRBV2 and TRBJ2-1, with TRBD2 matching 14 bases. CDR1 and CDR2 from the germline V gene are SNHLY and FYNNEI. This CDR3 comprises 15 residues. The junction had 4 bases not matched to a gene; V was cut back by 0 bases and J by 12 bases. The CDR3 bases are TGTGCCAGCAGTGAAGCACCGACTAGCGGGGGGGGGCAGTTCTTC. The encoded protein is CASSEAPTSGGGQFF.

The CDR3 protein is CAWSAQSVIYF. The CDR3 nucleotides read TGTGCCTGGAGCGCCCAGTCCGTCATATATTTT. The genes are TRBV30 and TRBJ1-3; D is unresolved. Trimming took off 3 bases at V and 12 bases at J, with 12 bases between the two ends. The CDR3 is 11 amino acids. Germline V gene sequence: CDR1 GTSNPN, CDR2 SVGIG (reference sequence).

This clone was seen a handful of times. V usage is TRBV7-9 and J usage is TRBJ1-4, with 11 bases lining up with TRBD1. CDR1 and CDR2 from the germline V gene are SEHNR and FQNEAQ (reference sequence). CDR3 length equals 14 residues. J lost 7 bases, V lost 6 bases, and 4 bases had no gene match. CDR3 sequence: CASRGGTGGEKLFF. CDR3 in DNA: TGTGCCAGCAGAGGAGGGACAGGGGGTGAAAAACTGTTTTTT.

This sequence joins TRBV2 and TRBJ2-5; D not certain. V lost 4 bases and J 0 bases, leaving 9 bases between the germline ends. CDR3 length: 14 residues. Germline CDR1 is SNHLY and CDR2 is FYNNEI. Written as DNA, the CDR3 is TGTGCCAGCAGTGGTACTTCGTACCAAGAGACCCAGTACTTC. Protein sequence: CASSGTSYQETQYF.

The J gene is TRBJ1-4, the V gene TRBV5-1; 8 bases align to TRBD1. Germline trimming cut 4 bases from V and 6 bases from J; bases unmatched to any gene: 8. Germline V gene lookup returns CDR1 SGHRS and CDR2 YFSETQ. The CDR3 length is 15 residues. CDR3 amino acids: CASSLTGARDEKLFF. The CDR3 coding sequence is TGCGCCAGCAGCCTGACAGGGGCGCGAGATGAAAAACTGTTTTTT.

The table lists this clone with a few counts. V gene TRBV5-1 combines with J gene TRBJ1-1; D perhaps matches TRBD1 (5 bases). Looked up from germline, CDR1 is SGHRS and CDR2 is YFSETQ. The CDR3 spans 13 residues. Between the trimmed V and J ends, which lost 3 bases and 2 bases, there was a span of 8 bases. The CDR3 DNA reads TGCGCCAGCAGCTCGACAGAAAACACTGAAGCTTTCTTT. It codes for CASSSTENTEAFF.

V usage is TRBV11-2 and J usage is TRBJ1-1; no firm D call. The V gene's germline CDR1 is SGHAT and CDR2 FQNNGV. V was shortened by 0 bases and J by 7 bases, with 9 bases between the two germline ends. The CDR3 is 13 amino acids. CDR3 amino acids: CASSLDGRFEAFF. In DNA form, the CDR3 reads TGTGCCAGCAGCTTAGATGGGCGTTTTGAAGCTTTCTTT.

There are a few counts of this clone. V usage is TRBV4-1 and J usage is TRBJ1-6; TRBD1 is a possible D gene (5 bases). V dropped 1 base and J dropped 9 bases, with 10 bases sitting between them. The CDR3 length is 14 residues. Germline values: CDR1 MGHRA, CDR2 YSYEKL. CDR3 sequence reads: CASSQAGNSSPLHF. The CDR3 DNA sequence: TGCGCCAGCAGCCAAGCAGGGAATAGTTCACCCCTCCACTTT.

V and J are TRBV6-5 and TRBJ2-7; 9 bases are shared with TRBD1. V shed 2 bases and J 4 bases; nucleotides not matched to a gene: 6. CDR1 and CDR2 from the germline V gene are MNHEY and SVGAGI. The CDR3 is made up of 15 amino acids. CDR3 DNA: TGTGCCAGCAGTTACACCGGGACAGGGACATACGAGCAGTACTTC. Residues: CASSYTGTGTYEQYF.

The rearrangement joins TRBV5-1 to TRBJ2-5; D may be TRBD1 (6 bases). The germline CDR1 and CDR2 sequences are SGHRS and YFSETQ. This CDR3 has 13 residues. V dropped 5 bases and J dropped 1 base, with 9 bases sitting between them. CDR3 DNA sequence: TGCGCCAGCAGTGGACAGAGCCAAGAGACCCAGTACTTC. Protein: CASSGQSQETQYF.

The gene calls are TRBV25-1 and TRBJ1-2; D gene uncertain. Per germline, CDR1 MGHDK and CDR2 SYGVNS. The CDR3 has 13 residues. V lost 3 bases and J lost 4, with 9 bases in between. CDR3 residues: CASSERASYGYTF. DNA for the CDR3: TGTGCCAGCAGTGAGAGAGCGAGCTATGGCTACACCTTC.

The chain joins TRBV25-1 to TRBJ2-1; TRBD1 agrees at 10 bases. The CDR3 has 14 amino acids. Per germline, CDR1 MGHDK and CDR2 SYGVNS. Unmatched junction bases numbered 7, after V lost 6 bases and J lost 8 bases. CDR3 residues: CASSRTGGVDEQFF. The CDR3 DNA follows: TGTGCCAGCAGCCGGACAGGGGGTGTCGATGAGCAGTTCTTC.

This rearrangement joins TRBV2 to TRBJ2-1, with D possibly TRBD2 on 7 matching bases. CDR1 is SNHLY, CDR2 FYNNEI, per germline. The CDR3 consists of 14 residues. V lost 6 bases and J 6 bases, leaving 15 bases between the germline ends. The CDR3 DNA reads TGTGCCAGCAGGGGGGCCCCGGGGGGCAATGAGCAGTTCTTC. It is translated as CASRGAPGGNEQFF. The variable domain in full, with the rest retrieved from reference TRBV2 and TRBJ2-1, is EPEVTQTPSHQVTQMGQEVILRCVPISNHLYFYWYRQILGQKVEFLVSFYNNEISEKSEIFDDQFSVERPDGSNFTLKIRSTKLEDSAMYFCASRGAPGGNEQFFGPGTRLTVL.

This clone was observed a single time. This rearrangement joins TRBV5-1 to TRBJ2-7; 9 bases match TRBD1. This CDR3 is built from 16 residues. Trimming cost V 4 bases and J 1 base; bases outside gene matches: 9. Germline V gene data show CDR1 as SGHRS and CDR2 as YFSETQ. In nucleotides, the CDR3 is TGCGCCAGCAGCCGACAGGGGGGTGGGAGGTCCTACGAGCAGTACTTC. Amino acids: CASSRQGGGRSYEQYF.

The V and J genes are TRBV18 and TRBJ1-6; weak D call: TRBD1 (6 bases). There are 15 residues in the CDR3. V lost 6 bases and J lost 6, with 15 bases in between. CDR1 is KGHSH, CDR2 LQKENI, per germline. CDR3 nucleotide sequence: TGTGCCAGCTCCCCTCAACGGACAGTTAATTCACCCCTCCACTTT. This sequence encodes CASSPQRTVNSPLHF. Variable domain in full (rest from reference TRBV18 and TRBJ1-6): NAGVMQNPRHLVRRRGQEARLRCSPMKGHSHVYWYRQLPEEGLKFMVYLQKENIIDESGMPKERFSAEFPKEGPSILRIQQVVRGDSAAYFCASSPQRTVNSPLHFGNGTRLTVT.

This clone was counted once. The V call is TRBV5-4, the J call TRBJ2-5; D is possibly TRBD1 (6 bases). Trimming removed 3 bases at V and 5 bases at J, with 14 bases between. Per the germline V gene, CDR1 is SGHNT and CDR2 is YYREEE (reference sequence). The CDR3 extends over 14 amino acids. DNA of the CDR3: TGTGCCAGCAGCTCCTCCGGGACATACGAGACCCAGTACTTC. Amino acids: CASSSSGTYETQYF. The full variable domain, completed using reference TRBV5-4 and TRBJ2-5, is ETGVTQSPTHLIKTRGQQVTLRCSSQSGHNTVSWYQQALGQGPQFIFQYYREEENGRGNFPPRFSGLQFPNYSSELNVNALELDDSALYLCASSSSGTYETQYFGPGTRLLVL.